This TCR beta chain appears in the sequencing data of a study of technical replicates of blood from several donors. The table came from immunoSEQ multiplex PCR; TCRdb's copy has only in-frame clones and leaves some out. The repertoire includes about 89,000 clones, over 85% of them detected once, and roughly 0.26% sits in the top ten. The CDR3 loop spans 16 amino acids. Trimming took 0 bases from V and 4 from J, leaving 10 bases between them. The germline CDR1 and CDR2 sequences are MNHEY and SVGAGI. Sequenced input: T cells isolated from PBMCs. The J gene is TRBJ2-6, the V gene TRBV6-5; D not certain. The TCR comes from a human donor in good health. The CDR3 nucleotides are TGTGCCAGCAGTTACTCGTCGACTTCCGGGGCCAACGTCCTGACTTTC. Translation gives CASSYSSTSGANVLTF.